These 3 T cell receptor beta chains share one sample of origin, sequenced in a study of OX40 agonist ivuxolimab in advanced cancers. Assay: immunoSEQ multiplex PCR; the TCRdb copy retains only in-frame clones and omits some. The top ten hold roughly 8% of the sample, which has some 73,000 clones, about 88% seen once. The sample was CD4+ or CD8+ T cells sorted from blood, taken in a trial of the OX40 agonist ivuxolimab. Receptors originate from an adult with an advanced solid tumor such as melanoma, head and neck, liver or kidney cancer.

The chain is built from TRBV5-1 and TRBJ2-7; D may be TRBD1 or TRBD2 (5 bases each). The CDR3 spans 16 residues. CDR1 is SGHRS and CDR2 is YFSETQ in the germline V gene. Trimming removed 0 bases at V and 5 bases at J, with 18 bases between. CDR3 sequence: CASSLAGPGPPNEQYF. In DNA, the CDR3 is TGCGCCAGCAGCTTGGCCGGTCCGGGGCCCCCTAACGAGCAGTACTTC.

There are a few counts of this clone. The genes are TRBV2 and TRBJ1-6; D might be TRBD1 (5 bases). Germline CDR1 and CDR2: SNHLY and FYNNEI. With 5 bases removed from V and 5 bases from J, the gap between germline ends came to 13 bases. This CDR3 region has 15 residues. The chain's CDR3 is CASSPNRQNNSPLHF. CDR3 DNA: TGTGCCAGCAGTCCAAATCGACAGAATAATTCACCCCTCCACTTT.

The chain employs TRBV7-9 and TRBJ2-5; a weak D match, TRBD2 (6 bases). The CDR3 runs 16 residues. The V end lost 0 bases, the J end lost 4 bases, and 15 bases lay between the germline ends. In germline, CDR1 is SEHNR, CDR2 FQNEAQ (reference sequence). The CDR3 spells CASSLALWEDGETQYF. CDR3 in DNA: TGTGCCAGCAGCTTAGCTTTGTGGGAGGATGGAGAGACCCAGTACTTC.